The clone carrying this T cell receptor beta chain was seen only a few times. The germline V and J ends were trimmed by 6 bases and 5 bases, with 13 bases remaining between them. From germline, CDR1 is MNHEY and CDR2 SVGAGI. The CDR3 is 13 amino acids. This record belongs to a study of blood T cell repertoires in COVID-19. Background on the study: Samples of COVID-19 (acute and convalescent) were obtained from the United States, Italy and Spain.

Per the authors' pipeline: It was from reference gene primer amplification that nucleated cell counts were estimated. Sequenced by immunoSEQ multiplex PCR; TCRdb stores in-frame clones only, minus some. Clonal size and the V and J genes are those of that table, whereas D and trimming came from the DNA. The sample has tens of thousands of clones, roughly 69% seen once. The sequence was collected from an elderly man with acute or convalescent COVID-19. V and J are TRBV6-5 and TRBJ1-1, with D tentatively TRBD1 (5 bases). Material: peripheral blood. DNA for the CDR3: TGTGCCAGCAGATCAGGGTGGGTGACTGAAGCTTTCTTT. Its protein product is CASRSGWVTEAFF.